This is a list of T cell receptor beta chains from one sample in a study of molecular identifiers for immune sequencing clone quantification. TCRdb itself ran the PCR reads through MiXCR, one entry per CDR3 protein. The data hold about half a million distinct CDR3 sequences, with 25% observed a single time. Sample: naive CD8+ T cells from blood, with Jurkat cell RNA spiked in. Receptors were obtained from a human donor in good health. Some libraries in this study had Jurkat cell RNA spiked in. Both conserved end residues are part of each CDR3. The order of the fields is J gene, V gene, clone size, CDR3 protein. Rows may omit the clone size; those that give it use once, few, many or a size class.

j_call: TRBJ2-5
v_call: TRBV4-1
clone_size: .
cdr3_aa: CASSQRRGGQETQYF

j_call: TRBJ1-2
v_call: TRBV12-3/TRBV12-4
clone_size: many
cdr3_aa: CASSLAGGGSYGYTF

j_call: TRBJ2-7
v_call: TRBV4-3
clone_size: .
cdr3_aa: CASSRDRGQYEQYF

j_call: TRBJ2-1
v_call: TRBV6-2/TRBV6-3
clone_size: .
cdr3_aa: CASSYAASPDEQFF

j_call: TRBJ2-3
v_call: TRBV10-3
clone_size: .
cdr3_aa: CAISEPGGALTDTQYF

j_call: TRBJ2-2
v_call: TRBV11-2
clone_size: few
cdr3_aa: CASSLGPGSGELFF

j_call: TRBJ1-1
v_call: TRBV20-1
clone_size: .
cdr3_aa: CSARALGGLSGQAAAFF

j_call: TRBJ1-5
v_call: TRBV27
clone_size: many
cdr3_aa: CASSLSGGDQPQHF

j_call: TRBJ2-6
v_call: TRBV4-1
clone_size: few
cdr3_aa: CASSQTGGRLSGANVLTF

j_call: TRBJ2-3
v_call: TRBV27
clone_size: .
cdr3_aa: CASSPWTSMASTDTQYF

j_call: TRBJ1-1
v_call: TRBV6-2/TRBV6-3
clone_size: many
cdr3_aa: CASSYTGLATEVFF

j_call: TRBJ2-1
v_call: TRBV4-3
clone_size: .
cdr3_aa: CTSSRHSTSGADNEQFF

j_call: TRBJ2-7
v_call: TRBV11-2
clone_size: few
cdr3_aa: CASSLTPLEQYF

j_call: TRBJ2-7
v_call: TRBV5-1
clone_size: once
cdr3_aa: CASSYGVRYELYF

j_call: TRBJ2-7
v_call: TRBV20-1
clone_size: many
cdr3_aa: CSARREGSYEQYF

j_call: TRBJ1-2
v_call: TRBV9
clone_size: few
cdr3_aa: CASSVGDRGVGYTF

j_call: TRBJ1-1
v_call: TRBV4-3
clone_size: many
cdr3_aa: CASSPNRVREAFF

j_call: TRBJ1-5
v_call: TRBV6-6
clone_size: many
cdr3_aa: CASSPLERNQPQHF

j_call: TRBJ2-5
v_call: TRBV6-2/TRBV6-3
clone_size: few
cdr3_aa: CASSYLVLPSRKTQYF

j_call: TRBJ1-3
v_call: TRBV5-6
clone_size: many
cdr3_aa: CASSLVTGGNTIYF

j_call: TRBJ2-5
v_call: TRBV24-1
clone_size: .
cdr3_aa: CATSDLTGTETQYF

j_call: TRBJ2-1
v_call: TRBV7-9
clone_size: many
cdr3_aa: CASTLRGPGSLSENEQFF

j_call: TRBJ2-7
v_call: TRBV2
clone_size: .
cdr3_aa: CASSEALLPRRGYEQYF

j_call: TRBJ2-7
v_call: TRBV5-1
clone_size: .
cdr3_aa: CASSDVGTYEQYF

j_call: TRBJ2-1
v_call: TRBV30
clone_size: .
cdr3_aa: CAWSVESTYNEQFF

j_call: TRBJ1-5
v_call: TRBV6-1
clone_size: many
cdr3_aa: CASSELWTLSQPQHF

j_call: TRBJ2-7
v_call: TRBV29-1
clone_size: .
cdr3_aa: CSSISRGEQYF

j_call: TRBJ2-7
v_call: TRBV6-2/TRBV6-3
clone_size: many
cdr3_aa: CASSYPPRDSGEQYF

j_call: TRBJ1-5
v_call: TRBV19
clone_size: .
cdr3_aa: CASLARSSAGNQPQHF

j_call: TRBJ2-7
v_call: TRBV4-3
clone_size: few
cdr3_aa: CASSLHRGEQYF